This T cell receptor (beta chain) derives from a study of CD8 T cells in Susac syndrome. The RNA input was roughly 0.45 to 1 ug, and it was reverse transcribed with random hexamers. Coverage of TCR beta CDR3 amplification by immunoSEQ multiplex PCR extended to 54 Vbeta and 13 Jbeta. MiXCR, applied by TCRdb to the immunoSEQ multiplex PCR reads, yields one record per CDR3 protein. The sample yields more than 100,000 distinct CDR3 sequences, roughly 80% seen once. The germline gives CDR1 GTSNPN, CDR2 SVGIG (reference sequence). V was pared by 5 bases and J by 0 bases, with 12 bases of the junction left unmatched. This CDR3 spans 16 amino acids.

The specimen sequenced was CD8+ T cells from PBMCs. This sequence was found in a human donor with multiple sclerosis. The chain links TRBV30 to TRBJ2-7; TRBD2 agrees at 8 bases. The CDR3 is CAWAPPGLEVSYEQYF. CDR3 nucleotides: TGTGCCTGGGCTCCACCGGGACTAGAAGTCTCCTACGAGCAGTACTTC. Looking up the rest from reference TRBV30 and TRBJ2-7 gives the full variable domain: SQTIHQWPATLVQPVGSPLSLECTVEGTSNPNLYWYRQAAGRGLQLLFYSVGIGQISSEVPQNLSASRPQDRQFILSSKKLLLSDSGFYLCAWAPPGLEVSYEQYFGPGTRLTVT.